This entry features one TCR beta chain sequence. The data belong to a study of blood T cell repertoires in COVID-19. Study context: From the United States, Italy and Spain came samples of acute and convalescent COVID-19. The cDNA or gDNA used as material had been derived from T cells, B-cell-depleted T cells, or PBMCs.

The length of the CDR3 is 12 residues. CDR1 is SEHNR, CDR2 FQNEAQ, per germline (reference sequence). V gave up 1 base and J gave up 9 bases, with 7 bases separating them. The assay was immunoSEQ multiplex PCR, and TCRdb's table has in-frame clones only and misses some. This sample has over 80,000 clones; around 87% occur once, and the top ten carry around 20%. What was sequenced was peripheral blood. The sequence came from a human donor in a cohort sampled during active COVID-19. The chain carries TRBV7-9 and TRBJ2-1, with D maybe TRBD2 (5 bases). The CDR3 DNA reads TGTGCCAGCAGCTTAGAGGAGGTTGAGCAGTTCTTC. Its translation: CASSLEEVEQFF.